A single sample gave rise to the 18 T cell receptor beta chains below, sequenced in a study of PD-1 blockade in classical Hodgkin lymphoma. Every patient had relapsed following autologous stem cell transplantation, and cohorts differed in brentuximab vedotin exposure. Libraries were prepared by immunoSEQ multiplex PCR; TCRdb keeps only in-frame clonotypes and omits some of them. This table has tens of thousands of clones, roughly 73% appearing once. Sequencing was performed on peripheral blood mononuclear cells (PBMCs), taken at baseline. The source is a human donor with classical Hodgkin lymphoma.

The rearrangement joins TRBV7-2 to TRBJ1-1; D might be TRBD1 (6 bases). Germline assignment: CDR1 SGHTA and CDR2 FQGNSA. V lost 5 bases and J 4 bases, leaving 11 bases between the germline ends. The CDR3 contains 13 residues. The CDR3 nucleotides read TGTGCCAGCAGCAGCAGGGGTAGCACTGAAGCTTTCTTT. Encoded protein: CASSSRGSTEAFF.

This chain uses TRBV27 with TRBJ2-7, with D perhaps matching TRBD2 (6 bases). V was shortened by 5 bases and J by 0 bases, with 8 bases between the two germline ends. Germline CDR1 reads MNHEY; CDR2 reads SMNVEV (reference sequence). The CDR3 has 13 residues. The CDR3 sequence: CASSGGTSYEQYF. DNA of the CDR3: TGTGCCAGCAGTGGGGGGACCTCCTACGAGCAGTACTTC.

A single count supports this clone. The chain joins TRBV5-6 to TRBJ1-2; D perhaps matches TRBD1 (6 bases). Trimming cost V 6 bases and J 4 bases, with 22 bases left between them. The CDR3 is 16 amino acids. Germline V gene data show CDR1 as SGHDT and CDR2 as YYEEEE. The CDR3 sequence is CASTLGGRVAGYGYTF. The CDR3 nucleotides are TGTGCCAGCACCCTCGGGGGGCGCGTGGCCGGCTATGGCTACACCTTC.

About this clone: At one boundary the junction diverges from the germline segment, which might be a read error. The chain employs TRBV2 and TRBJ2-7, with 10 bases matching TRBD1. The germline gives CDR1 SNHLY, CDR2 FYNNEI. This CDR3 region has 16 residues. This CDR3 is CASSEGIWTGGNEQYF. DNA for the CDR3: TGTGCCAGCAGCGAAGGGATCTGGACAGGGGGGAACGAGCAGTACTTC.

Turning to this clone: The missing conserved phenylalanine or tryptophan at the end of this CDR3 makes a read error likely. The rearrangement uses TRBV7-2 and TRBJ2-3; no definite D call. V gave up 0 bases and J gave up 2 bases, with 9 bases separating them. The CDR3 covers 15 residues. Per the germline V gene, CDR1 is SGHTA and CDR2 is FQGNSA. CDR3 region: CASSLAGPSTDTQYL. Here the CDR3 DNA reads TGTGCCAGCAGCTTAGCGGGTCCCTCCACAGATACGCAGTATCTT.

In its sample, this clone was seen a few times. The chain uses TRBV4-3 and TRBJ1-4; D uncertain. V was clipped by 0 bases and J by 8 bases, with 10 bases between them. This CDR3 comprises 14 residues. The V gene's germline CDR1 is LGHNA and CDR2 YSLEER. The DNA for the CDR3 is TGCGCCAGCAGCCAAGATACGGGGAGAGAAAAACTGTTTTTT. This translates into CASSQDTGREKLFF.

J is TRBJ2-1 and V is TRBV2; D may correspond to TRBD1 or TRBD2 (5 bases each). V was shortened by 4 bases and J by 7 bases, with 14 bases between the two germline ends. Germline CDR1 is SNHLY and CDR2 is FYNNEI. The CDR3 loop spans 14 amino acids. CDR3 loop: CASSVEGRGNEQFF. CDR3 nucleotide sequence: TGTGCCAGCAGTGTAGAGGGGCGCGGTAATGAGCAGTTCTTC.

This clone appeared a few times. This chain uses TRBV19 with TRBJ2-2; D might be TRBD1 (6 bases). The V and J ends lost 5 bases and 0 bases respectively, with 25 bases between them. Germline V gene sequence: CDR1 LNHDA, CDR2 SQIVND (reference sequence). The CDR3 totals 20 residues. The CDR3 reads CASSSTLPNPWTANTGELFF. In DNA form, the CDR3 reads TGTGCCAGTAGTTCTACTCTTCCCAACCCCTGGACAGCGAACACCGGGGAGCTGTTTTTT. Full variable domain (outside the CDR3, taken from reference TRBV19 and TRBJ2-2): DGGITQSPKYLFRKEGQNVTLSCEQNLNHDAMYWYRQDPGQGLRLIYYSQIVNDFQKGDIAEGYSVSREKKESFPLTVTSAQKNPTAFYLCASSSTLPNPWTANTGELFFGEGSRLTVL.

V gene TRBV7-9 combines with J gene TRBJ1-1; D perhaps matches TRBD1 (5 bases). Trimming cost V 6 bases and J 9 bases, with 14 bases left between them. The CDR3 consists of 12 residues. CDR1 and CDR2 from the germline V gene are SEHNR and FQNEAQ (reference sequence). The CDR3 spells CASSLGHGQAFF. CDR3 DNA: TGTGCCAGCAGTCTCGGACACGGGCAAGCTTTCTTT.

The chain links TRBV15 to TRBJ1-6; D ambiguous. The CDR3 contains 14 residues. V lost 3 bases to trimming and J lost 10 bases, with 13 bases between them. Germline loops: CDR1 LNHNV, CDR2 YYDKDF (reference sequence). The CDR3 sequence: CATSSPKGYSPLHF. The CDR3, as DNA: TGTGCCACCAGCAGCCCCAAAGGTTACTCACCCCTCCACTTT.

CDR3 DNA: TGCGCCAGCAGCTCGGACGGCGGAGGAGATGAGCAGTTCTTC. Protein: CASSSDGGGDEQFF. The rearrangement joins TRBV5-1 to TRBJ2-1; D might be TRBD2 (5 bases). V lost 3 bases and J lost 8, with 15 bases in between. This CDR3 has 14 amino acids. From germline, CDR1 is SGHRS and CDR2 YFSETQ.

This chain joins TRBV4-1 and TRBJ2-5; D is ambiguous. The CDR3 is made up of 13 amino acids. The ends were cut back, 3 bases at V and 5 bases at J, with 10 bases in the middle. CDR1 is MGHRA and CDR2 is YSYEKL in the germline V gene. The CDR3 protein is CASSQALPETQYF. The CDR3 DNA follows: TGCGCCAGCAGCCAGGCTCTTCCGGAGACCCAGTACTTC.

The chain carries TRBV19 and TRBJ1-4; D is possibly TRBD1 (5 bases). Per germline, CDR1 LNHDA and CDR2 SQIVND (reference sequence). This CDR3 has 15 residues. Trimming took off 7 bases at V and 7 bases at J, with 19 bases between the two ends. The CDR3 loop is CASTMTLGEGEKLFF. The CDR3 bases are TGTGCCAGTACCATGACCTTGGGGGAAGGTGAAAAACTGTTTTTT. Full variable domain (rest looked up from reference TRBV19 and TRBJ1-4): DGGITQSPKYLFRKEGQNVTLSCEQNLNHDAMYWYRQDPGQGLRLIYYSQIVNDFQKGDIAEGYSVSREKKESFPLTVTSAQKNPTAFYLCASTMTLGEGEKLFFGSGTQLSVL.

The chain combines TRBV4-1 with TRBJ1-5, with unresolved D. This CDR3 has 17 amino acids. Trimming removed 1 base at V and 1 base at J, with 14 bases between. Germline-derived CDR1 and CDR2 are MGHRA and YSYEKL. CDR3 amino acids: CASSQAGPEYSNQPQHF. In nucleotides, the CDR3 is TGCGCCAGCAGCCAAGCGGGTCCTGAGTACAGCAATCAGCCCCAGCATTTT.

In this sample, this clone turned up a few times. The chain combines TRBV4-3 with TRBJ2-1, with TRBD2 identical over 12 bases. Per germline, CDR1 LGHNA and CDR2 YSLEER. The CDR3 has 16 residues. V was clipped by 0 bases and J by 10 bases; unmatched bases: 7. CDR3 sequence: CASSQDPSGGAGEQFF. CDR3 DNA sequence: TGCGCCAGCAGCCAAGACCCTAGCGGGGGGGCCGGGGAGCAGTTCTTC.

The chain combines TRBV5-1 with TRBJ2-1; D uncertain. This CDR3 contains 14 residues. Germline lookup yields CDR1 SGHRS and CDR2 YFSETQ. The V gene lost 0 bases and the J gene lost 5 bases, with 9 bases spanning the gap. CDR3: CASSLGWRNNEQFF. CDR3 DNA sequence: TGCGCCAGCAGCTTGGGGTGGCGGAACAATGAGCAGTTCTTC.

The CDR3 bases are TGCGCCAGCAGCCAATCTGTAGGGTCGGGCAACTATGGCTACACCTTC. It codes for CASSQSVGSGNYGYTF. The chain has TRBV4-1 and TRBJ1-2; unclear D gene. Germline loops: CDR1 MGHRA, CDR2 YSYEKL. The CDR3 has 16 amino acids. V lost 2 bases and J lost 2, with 15 bases in between.

The rearrangement joins TRBV5-1 to TRBJ1-3, with unresolved D. The CDR3 spans 15 residues. V was pared by 4 bases and J by 0 bases, with 11 bases between. Germline assignment: CDR1 SGHRS and CDR2 YFSETQ. The CDR3 loop is CASSESPRSGNTIYF. CDR3 nucleotides: TGCGCCAGCAGCGAGAGTCCCCGCTCTGGAAACACCATATATTTT.